This entry describes one TCR beta chain. The data are from a study of blood T cell repertoires in COVID-19. Across the study: Acute and convalescent COVID-19 samples came from the United States, Italy and Spain. The cDNA or gDNA used as material had been derived from T cells, B-cell-depleted T cells, or PBMCs.

The V gene end was trimmed by 2 bases and the J gene end by 8 bases; junction bases not matched to a gene: 10. Per germline, CDR1 LGHDT and CDR2 YNNKEL (reference sequence). CDR3 length: 16 amino acids. Study processing details: Amplified reference gene primers provided the basis for estimating nucleated cell counts. Some clones are missing from TCRdb's copy, which holds only in-frame ones; the method was immunoSEQ multiplex PCR. D and trimming were read from the DNA, whereas the V and J calls and clone size are those reported in that table. The profile covers around 70,000 clones, with around 88% appearing a single time and around 0.6% taken by the ten largest.

This chain links TRBV3-1 (or the pseudogene TRBV3-2) with TRBJ2-3; the match to TRBD2 covers 10 bases. The TCR sequence derives from a man aged 55 to 69 with acute or convalescent COVID-19. Sequencing was carried out using peripheral blood. The CDR3 loop is CASSQQTSGREGTQYF. As DNA, the CDR3 is TGTGCCAGCAGCCAACAGACTAGCGGGCGAGAAGGTACGCAGTATTTT.